What follows are 13 T cell receptor beta chains derived from one specimen sequenced in a study of T cell clonality in common variable immunodeficiency. TCRdb keeps only in-frame clones here, not all; method: immunoSEQ multiplex PCR. The repertoire yields some 43,000 clones, none seen only once; the top ten contain approximately 2%. The specimen was peripheral blood mononuclear cells. The receptors come from a person between 18 and 75 years old in good health.

This clone occurred many times. CDR3 sequence: CASSLVPGQGEQYF. CDR3 bases read: TGCGCCAGCAGCTTGGTCCCCGGACAGGGCGAG. This chain links TRBV5-1 with TRBJ2-7; 8 bases match TRBD1. The read comes to an end 3 residues before the CDR3 does, leaving the germline J gene to fill in the end. This CDR3 has 14 amino acids. Germline trimming cut 0 bases from V and 6 bases from J; bases unmatched to any gene: 5. Germline V lookup: CDR1 SGHRS, CDR2 YFSETQ.

Concerning this clone: The read halts 3 residues ahead of the CDR3 end, with the missing end drawn from the germline J gene. V gene TRBV30 combines with J gene TRBJ1-2; 7 nucleotides agree with TRBD1. CDR1 is GTSNPN, CDR2 SVGIG, per germline (reference sequence). The CDR3 extends over 13 amino acids. CDR3 DNA, as far as it was read: TGTGCCTGGAGGGAACAGGGGCTGTACGAC. Translating it yields CAWREQGLYD. The CDR3 in its entirety is CAWREQGLYDYTF.

This clone occurred many times. The read finishes 3 residues shy of the CDR3 end, and the germline J gene is used to complete it. This rearrangement joins TRBV19 to TRBJ2-3; 12 bases map to TRBD2. Germline V gives CDR1 LNHDA, CDR2 SQIVND (reference sequence). Unmatched junction bases numbered 6, after V lost 3 bases and J lost 5 bases. The CDR3 sequence is 16 residues long. CDR3 in amino acids: CASSIRTSGIGDTQYF. Partial CDR3 DNA: TGTGCCAGTAGTATTAGGACTAGCGGGATAGGAGATACG. The entire variable domain, with the rest obtained from reference TRBV19 and TRBJ2-3, is as follows: DGGITQSPKYLFRKEGQNVTLSCEQNLNHDAMYWYRQDPGQGLRLIYYSQIVNDFQKGDIAEGYSVSREKKESFPLTVTSAQKNPTAFYLCASSIRTSGIGDTQYFGPGTRLTVL.

This clone was counted ten times or more. The missing CDR3 end, 3 residues past where the read stops, is filled in from the germline J gene. This chain uses TRBV6-1 with TRBJ1-3, with a weak D call TRBD1 (5 bases). Germline V gene lookup returns CDR1 MNHNS and CDR2 SASEGT. The CDR3 consists of 13 residues. V was trimmed by 4 bases and J by 4 bases, leaving 8 bases between them. The CDR3 loop reads CASSAGFGNTIYF. The sequenced CDR3 bases are TGTGCCAGCAGTGCAGGGTTCGGAAACACC.

This clone occurred many times. The read terminates 3 residues ahead of where the CDR3 ends, so the germline J gene completes it. The genes are TRBV9 and TRBJ2-3; 14 bases are shared with TRBD2. This CDR3 region has 16 residues. Germline loops: CDR1 SGDLS, CDR2 YYNGEE. J was trimmed by 4 bases and V by 4 bases; bases with no gene match: 5. Here the CDR3 reads CASSIGLAGGPDTQYF. The CDR3 DNA, read in part, is TGTGCCAGCAGCATCGGACTAGCGGGGGGCCCAGATACG.

This clone has at least ten counts. The CDR3 extends 3 residues past the end of the read, so its final part is completed from the germline J gene. The chain has TRBV5-1 and TRBJ2-2; D perhaps matches TRBD1 (7 bases). The V end was cut by 0 bases, the J end by 7 bases, with 16 bases between. The germline V gene has CDR1 SGHRS and CDR2 YFSETQ. The CDR3 is 16 amino acids. The CDR3 bases that were read are TGCGCCAGCAGCTTGGATTACAGGGGAGCGGGCGGGGAG. The encoded protein is CASSLDYRGAGGE. Given in full, the CDR3 is CASSLDYRGAGGELFF.

Many counts were recorded for this clone. The read ends 3 residues shy of where the CDR3 ends; the end is completed using the germline J gene. This chain joins TRBV6-2 or TRBV6-3 and TRBJ2-1, with 8 bases lining up with TRBD2. Germline assignment: CDR1 MNHEY and CDR2 SVGEGT. The length of the CDR3 is 12 residues. CDR3 sequence: CRAGGPYNEQFF. The CDR3 DNA, read in part, is TGTAGGGCGGGGGGCCCCTACAATGAG.

A note on this clone: The read terminates 3 residues before the CDR3 end, so the remaining end is supplied by the germline J gene. The rearrangement joins TRBV18 to TRBJ1-4; D ambiguous. The CDR3 is 11 amino acids. With 8 bases removed from V and 8 bases from J, the gap between germline ends came to 9 bases. The germline V gene has CDR1 KGHSH and CDR2 LQKENI. CDR3 DNA (partial): TGTGCCAGCGCCAGCGGAGAAAAA. The encoded protein is CASASGEK. The complete CDR3 sequence is CASASGEKLFF.

This clone was seen many times. The read terminates 3 residues before the CDR3 end, so the remaining end is supplied by the germline J gene. The chain couples TRBV5-1 to TRBJ2-6; possibly TRBD1 for D (5 bases). The CDR3 has 17 amino acids. V lost 0 bases to trimming and J lost 0 bases, with 10 bases between them. CDR1 SGHRS and CDR2 YFSETQ come from the germline V gene. The DNA read from the CDR3 is TGCGCCAGCAGCTTGGAAGGACACCTCTCTGGGGCCAACGTC. This sequence encodes CASSLEGHLSGANV. The CDR3 in its entirety is CASSLEGHLSGANVLTF.

This clone appeared many times. CDR3 loop: CASSPSGQRYNEQFF. CDR3 bases read: TGTGCCAGCAGTCCTTCGGGACAGAGATACAATGAG. The chain has TRBV2 and TRBJ2-1, with TRBD1 matching over 7 bases. Coverage ceases 3 residues before the CDR3 finishes, and the germline J gene fills in the end. V gave up 5 bases and J gave up 4 bases; unmatched junction bases: 8. The CDR3 covers 15 residues. Germline V lookup: CDR1 SNHLY, CDR2 FYNNEI.

This clone was detected only a few times. The read gets to within 3 residues of the CDR3 end, and the germline J gene fills in the rest. The J gene is TRBJ2-5, the V gene TRBV18; 8 bases align to TRBD1. Germline assignment: CDR1 KGHSH and CDR2 LQKENI. The V gene end was trimmed by 3 bases and the J gene end by 4 bases; junction bases not matched to a gene: 1. This CDR3 contains 13 residues. The chain's CDR3 is CASSPGQGETQYF. The CDR3 bases that were read are TGTGCCAGCTCACCCGGACAGGGAGAGACC.

This clone was seen repeatedly, ten times or more. The read terminates 3 residues before the CDR3 end, so the remaining end is supplied by the germline J gene. The chain uses TRBV5-4 and TRBJ2-1; TRBD2 is a possible D gene (6 bases). Per germline, CDR1 SGHNT and CDR2 YYREEE (reference sequence). The CDR3 is made up of 14 amino acids. V was cut by 2 bases and J by 5 bases, with 11 bases left in between. CDR3 DNA, as far as it was read: TGTGCCAGCAGCTTCGCGGGGCCCCACAATGAG. It is translated as CASSFAGPHNE. The full CDR3 reads CASSFAGPHNEQFF.

This clone was detected many times. From the germline J gene comes the end of the CDR3, since the read stops 3 residues before it. This sequence joins TRBV5-4 and TRBJ2-5; 15 nucleotides line up with TRBD2. The trim removed 4 bases at V and 7 bases at J, leaving 8 bases unmatched. The CDR3 runs to 16 residues. The germline V gene has CDR1 SGHNT and CDR2 YYREEE (reference sequence). The sequenced part of the CDR3 DNA is TGTGCCAGCAGCAAGGGACTAGCGGGGGGTAGAGGGACC. As protein: CASSKGLAGGRGT. The full CDR3 sequence reads CASSKGLAGGRGTQYF.